This T cell receptor (beta chain) was identified during a study of T cell responses to AZD1222 COVID-19 vaccine. A note on this clone: A read error may account for a junction end that differs from germline.

Germline loops: CDR1 SSHAT, CDR2 FNYEAQ (reference sequence). The CDR3 loop spans 15 amino acids. Profiled with immunoSEQ multiplex PCR; TCRdb holds only in-frame clones, not every one. The table includes under 200,000 clones, approximately 91% detected once. This specimen was peripheral blood, taken on day 0 of AZD1222 vaccination. The TCR comes from an adult in good health. The chain carries TRBV7-7 and TRBJ2-3, with D perhaps TRBD2 (7 bases). The DNA for the CDR3 is TGTGCTAGCAGTCTCCGGGGGGCGATCACAGATACGCAGTATTTT. This sequence encodes CASSLRGAITDTQYF.